In its sample, the clone carrying this T cell receptor beta chain ranks as medium-sized (0.01 to 0.1%). Its target is unknown. The V end was cut by 5 bases, the J end by 3 bases, with 15 bases between. Germline V gene data show CDR1 as LNHDA and CDR2 as SQIVND (reference sequence). The CDR3 consists of 15 residues. Multiplex PCR with BIOMED2 TRB-A/B primer pools amplified TRB rearrangements. TCRdb re-derived calls from the multiplex PCR reads in MiXCR, one entry per CDR3 protein. The sample holds some 13,000 distinct CDR3 sequences; around 26% are singletons and the top ten take 6% to 7.5%. The sample is drawn from a study of T and B cells in COVID-19 patients. Study-wide background: Recovered patients mostly had mild to moderate COVID-19 managed as outpatients. The recovered cohort's median age was roughly 34 years, versus approximately 73 years in active infection. Study-wide results and limits: Highly clonal in active COVID-19, TRB repertoires exceeded healthy-donor diversity and richness at recovery.

From blood, about 240-550 ng of genomic DNA served as TRB template. This sequence joins TRBV19 and TRBJ2-3; D not certain. The sequenced sample consisted of blood. The source is a human donor who had recovered from COVID-19. CDR3 nucleotide sequence: TGTGCCAGTAGTCCCTGGCGAGCCTCGACAGATACGCAGTATTTT. Residues: CASSPWRASTDTQYF.